The 8 T cell receptor beta chains presented below share a single source sample, sequenced in a study of CD8+ T cells in alopecia areata. Stated treatment: oral pan-JAK inhibitor, 5-10 mg twice daily. As the sequencing template, cDNA was produced by extracting RNA and reverse transcribing it. Libraries were prepared by immunoSEQ multiplex PCR; TCRdb keeps only in-frame clonotypes and omits some of them. Counted here are around 100,000 clones, approximately 90% occurring once; the ten biggest clones make up around 10%. Sequenced material: CD8+ T cells sorted from blood, taken between weeks 30 and 35, from a patient treated with tofacitinib. The receptors stem from a human donor with alopecia areata.

The chain carries TRBV27 and TRBJ2-4, with D possibly TRBD2 on 5 matching bases. The length of the CDR3 is 15 residues. Germline lookup yields CDR1 MNHEY and CDR2 SMNVEV (reference sequence). Between the trimmed V and J ends, which lost 2 bases and 0 bases, there was a span of 8 bases. CDR3 residues: CASSLGGSAKNIQYF. The CDR3 nucleotides read TGTGCCAGCAGTTTAGGAGGCTCAGCCAAAAACATTCAGTACTTC.

The chain employs TRBV7-8 and TRBJ1-2; 8 bases line up with TRBD1. Germline V gene data show CDR1 as SGHVS and CDR2 as FQNEAQ. The V gene end was trimmed by 0 bases and the J gene end by 8 bases; junction bases not matched to a gene: 5. The CDR3 covers 14 residues. The CDR3 spells CASSLATGGKGYTF. CDR3 coding DNA: TGTGCCAGCAGCTTAGCCACAGGGGGAAAGGGCTACACCTTC. The full variable domain, completed using reference TRBV7-8 and TRBJ1-2, is GAGVSQSPRYKVAKRGQDVALRCDPISGHVSLFWYQQALGQGPEFLTYFQNEAQLDKSGLPSDRFFAERPEGSVSTLKIQRTQQEDSAVYLCASSLATGGKGYTFGSGTRLTVV.

The rearrangement uses TRBV19 and TRBJ1-1, with D unclear. V dropped 7 bases and J dropped 1 base, with 10 bases sitting between them. The CDR3 has 13 amino acids. CDR1 and CDR2 (germline): LNHDA, SQIVND (reference sequence). The chain's CDR3 is CASKTYGNTEAFF. The CDR3 nucleotides read TGTGCCAGTAAAACCTATGGGAACACTGAAGCTTTCTTT.

The rearrangement uses TRBV5-1 and TRBJ2-7; D ambiguous. Trimming shortened V by 0 bases and J by 0 bases, and 10 bases separated the two germline ends. The CDR3 loop spans 15 amino acids. Germline V gives CDR1 SGHRS, CDR2 YFSETQ. The CDR3 protein is CASSLGLTDSYEQYF. The CDR3 region has the DNA TGCGCCAGCAGCTTGGGCCTAACAGACTCCTACGAGCAGTACTTC.

The chain joins TRBV7-9 to TRBJ2-2; a possible D gene is TRBD1 (6 bases). Trimming stripped 5 bases from V and 1 base from J, with 17 bases between. Germline V gene data show CDR1 as SEHNR and CDR2 as FQNEAQ (reference sequence). The CDR3 is 17 amino acids. CDR3 nucleotides: TGTGCCAGCAGCCCCCCAGGGGTAGGGGAGAACACCGGGGAGCTGTTTTTT. The encoded protein is CASSPPGVGENTGELFF.

This clone appeared once. This chain links TRBV7-9 with TRBJ2-7; D is unclear. This CDR3 has 14 amino acids. V was pared by 5 bases and J by 2 bases, with 13 bases between. Germline V CDR1 and CDR2: SEHNR, FQNEAQ (reference sequence). CDR3 nucleotides: TGTGCCAGCAGCCCCGGGCAGGACCCCTACGAGCAGTACTTC. Protein product: CASSPGQDPYEQYF.

In its sample, this clone was seen once. Distinct nucleotide sequences in the sample also encode this CDR3. The genes are TRBV4-1 and TRBJ2-1, with 10 bases aligning to TRBD2. CDR1 is MGHRA, CDR2 YSYEKL, per germline. V gave up 8 bases and J gave up 6 bases; unmatched junction bases: 10. The CDR3 covers 15 residues. CDR3 residues: CASSGVAGGGNEQFF. The DNA for the CDR3 is TGCGCCAGCTCGGGGGTAGCGGGGGGCGGCAATGAGCAGTTCTTC.

The chain recombines TRBV5-1 with TRBJ2-7, with 8 bases that match TRBD1. Germline loops: CDR1 SGHRS, CDR2 YFSETQ. The CDR3 runs 15 residues. V dropped 9 bases and J dropped 2; count of bases not matched to a gene: 13. The CDR3 is CATTQGTGAPYEQYF. The CDR3 coding sequence is TGCGCCACCACTCAAGGGACAGGAGCCCCCTACGAGCAGTACTTC. The full variable domain, in which reference TRBV5-1 and TRBJ2-7 provide the parts outside the CDR3, is KAGVTQTPRYLIKTRGQQVTLSCSPISGHRSVSWYQQTPGQGLQFLFEYFSETQRNKGNFPGRFSGRQFSNSRSEMNVSTLELGDSALYLCATTQGTGAPYEQYFGPGTRLTVT.